Presented here are 8 T cell receptor beta chains from one specimen sequenced in a study of a mutant IDH1 vaccine in newly diagnosed glioma. Which antigens these TCRs recognize remains unknown. Produced via immunoSEQ multiplex PCR; TCRdb's table is partial and in-frame only. The sample gives around 29,000 clones, roughly 76% of which show up once; approximately 8% is in the top ten. Time point given: week 35, safety follow-up. Doses comprised 300 ug of mutant IDH1 20-mer peptide each, plus topical imiquimod. The sequencing used PBMCs, collected from a glioma patient whose treatment included an IDH1 peptide vaccine. Receptors were obtained from a man aged 50 or older with glioma.

In nucleotides, the CDR3 is TGTGCCAGCAGCCAAAATGGACCGGGGGGGTATAGCAATCAGCCCCAGCATTTT. Protein product: CASSQNGPGGYSNQPQHF. V is TRBV7-2 and J is TRBJ1-5; TRBD1 might be the D (5 bases). This CDR3 region has 18 residues. The V and J ends lost 5 bases and 0 bases respectively, with 20 bases between them. The V gene's germline CDR1 is SGHTA and CDR2 FQGNSA.

This clone was picked up one time. CDR3: CASSQEWGYEQYF. Written as DNA, the CDR3 is TGCGCCAGCAGCCAAGAATGGGGGTACGAGCAGTACTTC. The chain couples TRBV4-1 to TRBJ2-7, with D perhaps matching TRBD1 or TRBD2 (5 bases each). CDR3 length: 13 amino acids. Trimming stripped 0 bases from V and 4 bases from J, with 7 bases between. Germline V gene sequence: CDR1 MGHRA, CDR2 YSYEKL.

This clone was counted once. The chain is built from TRBV4-3 and TRBJ1-2, with TRBD1 matching 8 bases. CDR1 and CDR2 (germline): LGHNA, YSLEER. The CDR3 sequence is 15 residues long. Unmatched junction bases numbered 6, after V lost 2 bases and J lost 4 bases. In nucleotides, the CDR3 is TGCGCCAGCAGCCAATCAGCGACAGGGGTCTATGGCTACACCTTC. Translation gives CASSQSATGVYGYTF.

This sequence joins TRBV10-3 and TRBJ1-3; D remains ambiguous. V was trimmed by 11 bases and J by 2 bases, leaving 13 bases between them. The CDR3 has 13 residues. Germline V gene data show CDR1 as ENHRY and CDR2 as SYGVKD. CDR3 nucleotides: TGTGCCGGGAGGGCCGTCCCTGGAAACACCATATATTTT. It is translated as CAGRAVPGNTIYF.

The V gene is TRBV15, the J gene TRBJ2-7; the D gene could be TRBD1 or TRBD2 (5 bases each). The germline gives CDR1 LNHNV, CDR2 YYDKDF (reference sequence). The CDR3 runs to 15 residues. Trimming left V 0 bases short and J 0 bases short, with 9 bases between. CDR3 in amino acids: CATSRERGPSYEQYF. For the CDR3, the DNA is TGTGCCACCAGCAGAGAGAGGGGCCCCTCCTACGAGCAGTACTTC.

V usage is TRBV6-5 and J usage is TRBJ2-7, with D possibly matching TRBD2 (5 bases). The V gene's germline CDR1 is MNHEY and CDR2 SVGAGI. The V end was cut by 0 bases, the J end by 3 bases, with 6 bases between. This CDR3 is built from 13 residues. The CDR3 is CASSYSRVYEQYF. The CDR3 DNA sequence: TGTGCCAGCAGTTACTCGCGGGTCTACGAGCAGTACTTC.

For the CDR3, the DNA is TGTGCCAGCAGTGAATTGGGGGGCTCAAGCAATCAGCCCCAGCATTTT. Its protein is CASSELGGSSNQPQHF. The V call is TRBV2, the J call TRBJ1-5, with D maybe TRBD1 (6 bases). The V and J ends lost 2 bases and 1 base respectively, with 12 bases between them. The CDR3 contains 16 residues. Looked up from germline, CDR1 is SNHLY and CDR2 is FYNNEI.

The V and J genes are TRBV27 and TRBJ2-7; D ambiguous. This CDR3 is built from 15 residues. Between the trimmed V and J ends, which lost 7 bases and 6 bases, there was a span of 22 bases. CDR1 and CDR2 from the germline V gene are MNHEY and SMNVEV (reference sequence). The CDR3 here is CASMVAGTLIGEQYF. The CDR3 DNA sequence: TGTGCCAGCATGGTAGCCGGAACCTTGATCGGCGAGCAGTACTTC.